The source of this T cell receptor beta chain is a study of technical replicates of blood from a handful of donors. Some clones are missing from TCRdb's copy, which holds only in-frame ones; the method was immunoSEQ multiplex PCR. The sample has about 62,000 clones, 89% seen once. Germline CDR1 is GTSNPN and CDR2 is SVGIG (reference sequence). The germline V and J ends were trimmed by 2 bases and 6 bases, with 10 bases remaining between them. The CDR3 is made up of 12 amino acids. The clonotype originates from a human donor in good health. Some clones in this sample may be carry-over from other donors' samples. The V call is TRBV30, the J call TRBJ1-1; D call uncertain. Sequenced: PBMCs. The CDR3 DNA reads as TGTGCCTGGAGTAAACTGAGCGCTGAAGCTTTCTTT. Translation: CAWSKLSAEAFF.